The 18 T cell receptor beta chains presented below share a single source sample, sequenced in a study of T cells in Graves' hyperthyroidism and ophthalmopathy. Amplified TCR beta CDR3 regions derived from RNA transcripts. The HTBI primer set served for first-round RT-PCR of the TCR CDR3. Each CDR3 protein is one row after TCRdb ran MiXCR on the multiplex PCR reads. The top ten hold 11% to 15% of the sample, which has a few hundred thousand distinct CDR3 sequences, 14% seen once. Sequencing was done on a sample of blood. These TCRs come from a middle-aged woman with Graves' hyperthyroidism.

This clonotype appeared many times. The chain couples TRBV5-1 to TRBJ2-1; tentatively, D is TRBD1 (5 bases). Germline V CDR1 and CDR2: SGHRS, YFSETQ. Trimming stripped 0 bases from V and 8 bases from J, with 12 bases between. The CDR3 loop spans 14 amino acids. The CDR3 DNA reads as TGCGCCAGCAGCTTGGGGTTAGGGGATTATGAGCAGTTCTTC. Protein product: CASSLGLGDYEQFF.

This clonotype was recorded a few times. The chain couples TRBV19 to TRBJ2-1, with 7 bases that match TRBD1. This CDR3 comprises 16 residues. V shed 3 bases and J 3 bases; nucleotides not matched to a gene: 8. Germline CDR1 LNHDA, CDR2 SQIVND (reference sequence). The CDR3 loop is CASSISLGTDYNEQFF. CDR3 bases: TGTGCCAGTAGTATCTCTCTAGGGACAGACTACAATGAGCAGTTCTTC.

This clonotype was counted a few times. The chain combines TRBV30 with TRBJ2-3; D gene uncertain. CDR1 is GTSNPN, CDR2 SVGIG, per germline (reference sequence). The CDR3 consists of 12 residues. V gave up 3 bases and J gave up 3 bases, with 7 bases separating them. The CDR3 sequence is CAWSLLTDTQYF. The CDR3 bases are TGTGCCTGGAGCCTATTGACAGATACGCAGTATTTT.

The chain joins TRBV29-1 to TRBJ2-3; 12 nucleotides align to TRBD1. CDR3 length: 14 residues. J gave up 6 bases and V 6 bases, and 7 bases lay outside the gene matches. CDR1 is SQVTM and CDR2 is ANQGSEA in the germline V gene. CDR3 bases: TGCAGCGTGAAAGGGACAGGGGGCCTCGATACGCAGTATTTT. Translating gives CSVKGTGGLDTQYF.

The gene calls are TRBV27 and TRBJ2-6; either TRBD1 or TRBD2 may fit D (5 bases each). This CDR3 contains 16 residues. The germline V gene has CDR1 MNHEY and CDR2 SMNVEV (reference sequence). Trimming pared 6 bases from V and 2 bases from J, leaving 14 bases between. The CDR3 nucleotides are TGTGCCAGCAGGCCGCTCAGGGAGCCTGGGGCCAACGTCCTGACTTTC. Translating it yields CASRPLREPGANVLTF.

This clonotype has just a few counts. The chain couples TRBV5-1 to TRBJ2-7; a possible D gene is TRBD1 (7 bases). The V end was cut by 2 bases, the J end by 7 bases, with 16 bases between. Per the germline V gene, CDR1 is SGHRS and CDR2 is YFSETQ. The CDR3 is 14 residues long. The CDR3 DNA sequence: TGCGCCAGCAGCTTCACCCCCTCAGGGGGGGAGCAGTACTTC. Its translation is CASSFTPSGGEQYF. Full variable domain (remainder filled in from reference TRBV5-1 and TRBJ2-7): KAGVTQTPRYLIKTRGQQVTLSCSPISGHRSVSWYQQTPGQGLQFLFEYFSETQRNKGNFPGRFSGRQFSNSRSEMNVSTLELGDSALYLCASSFTPSGGEQYFGPGTRLTVT.

The chain couples TRBV25-1 to TRBJ2-1; 8 nucleotides line up with TRBD1. Germline CDR1 reads MGHDK; CDR2 reads SYGVNS. The V gene end was trimmed by 5 bases and the J gene end by 3 bases; junction bases not matched to a gene: 9. The CDR3 totals 16 residues. CDR3: CASSNQGAFLYNEQFF. In DNA, the CDR3 is TGTGCCAGCAGTAATCAGGGGGCATTTCTCTACAATGAGCAGTTCTTC.

This clonotype has just a few counts. J is TRBJ1-2 and V is TRBV6-1, with TRBD1 matching 7 bases. The V segment lost 5 bases and the J segment 4 bases; nucleotides outside the gene matches: 13. The CDR3 totals 16 residues. Germline CDR1 is MNHNS and CDR2 is SASEGT. The CDR3 nucleotides read TGTGCCAGCAGTAGAGAGCTACAGGGGCAACTCTATGGCTACACCTTC. Its translation is CASSRELQGQLYGYTF.

The chain employs TRBV27 and TRBJ2-3; D possibly corresponds to TRBD2 (6 bases). CDR1 is MNHEY and CDR2 is SMNVEV in the germline V gene (reference sequence). The CDR3 loop spans 17 amino acids. The V gene lost 4 bases and the J gene lost 5 bases, with 22 bases spanning the gap. The CDR3 nucleotides read TGTGCCAGCAGTTCGCAACATGCGGACTATAGTAAAGATACGCAGTATTTT. The encoded protein is CASSSQHADYSKDTQYF.

The chain links TRBV11-2 to TRBJ2-1; 7 nucleotides match TRBD2. Losses at the gene ends were 5 bases for V and 6 bases for J; bases not matched to a gene: 10. Per the germline V gene, CDR1 is SGHAT and CDR2 is FQNNGV. The CDR3 runs 15 residues. The CDR3 sequence is CASSVAGGSPNEQFF. The DNA of the CDR3 is TGTGCCAGCAGCGTAGCTGGCGGGAGCCCCAATGAGCAGTTCTTC.

This clonotype was seen more than once but under ten times. The CDR3 sequence: CASSLRGAGQPQHF. The CDR3 nucleotides are TGCGCCAGCAGCTTGCGGGGGGCTGGTCAGCCCCAGCATTTT. This chain joins TRBV5-1 and TRBJ1-5; TRBD1 might be the D (6 bases). V was pared by 1 base and J by 6 bases, with 11 bases between. The CDR3 length is 14 residues. The V gene's germline CDR1 is SGHRS and CDR2 YFSETQ.

The rearrangement joins TRBV19 to TRBJ2-1; no clear D. The length of the CDR3 is 13 residues. The V gene's germline CDR1 is LNHDA and CDR2 SQIVND (reference sequence). Trimming cost V 5 bases and J 6 bases, with 11 bases left between them. The CDR3 DNA sequence: TGTGCCAGTAGTCTCCGGTCCCGCAATGAGCAGTTCTTC. It translates to CASSLRSRNEQFF.

In its sample, this clonotype was seen many times. This sequence joins TRBV10-3 and TRBJ1-2; 7 bases line up with TRBD1. Germline V gives CDR1 ENHRY, CDR2 SYGVKD. CDR3 size: 14 residues. V gave up 2 bases and J gave up 0 bases; unmatched junction bases: 0. CDR3 nucleotide sequence: TGTGCCATCAGTGAGGGGACAGCTAACTATGGCTACACCTTC. Amino acids: CAISEGTANYGYTF.

This sequence joins TRBV28 and TRBJ2-4; perhaps TRBD1 as D (5 bases). The CDR3 is 17 residues long. Germline V gives CDR1 MDHEN, CDR2 SYDVKM. Trimming removed 6 bases at V and 0 bases at J, with 18 bases between. The CDR3 sequence: CASRYRQTTLAKNIQYF. CDR3 bases: TGTGCCAGCAGATATCGACAGACCACTCTAGCCAAAAACATTCAGTACTTC.

A word on this clonotype: The junction and the germline gene differ at one end; a read error may be behind it. V gene TRBV28 combines with J gene TRBJ1-6, with D unresolved. The CDR3 runs to 15 residues. Germline CDR1 is MDHEN and CDR2 is SYDVKM. The CDR3 DNA reads TGTGCCATCAAGGGAACGACGGTATATAATCCACCCCTCCACTTT. Protein: CAIKGTTVYNPPLHF.

There are many counts of this clonotype. The chain uses TRBV18 and TRBJ2-7, with 10 bases matching TRBD2. The CDR3 contains 15 residues. Germline CDR1 reads KGHSH; CDR2 reads LQKENI. Unmatched junction bases numbered 5, after V lost 2 bases and J lost 4 bases. CDR3 sequence reads: CASSPFGTSEYEQYF. The CDR3 nucleotides are TGTGCCAGCTCACCATTCGGGACTAGCGAGTACGAGCAGTACTTC.

This clonotype was counted ten times or more. The chain joins TRBV5-5 to TRBJ1-6, with unresolved D. CDR3 size: 14 residues. With 2 bases removed from V and 8 bases from J, the gap between germline ends came to 11 bases. Germline V gives CDR1 SGHKS, CDR2 YYEKEE (reference sequence). In DNA form, the CDR3 reads TGTGCCAGCAGCTTAGTCAATCGAGATTCACCCCTCCACTTT. It codes for CASSLVNRDSPLHF. The full variable domain, completed using reference TRBV5-5 and TRBJ1-6, is DAGVTQSPTHLIKTRGQQVTLRCSPISGHKSVSWYQQVLGQGPQFIFQYYEKEERGRGNFPDRFSARQFPNYSSELNVNALLLGDSALYLCASSLVNRDSPLHFGNGTRLTVT.

The chain employs TRBV20-1 and TRBJ2-1, with TRBD2 matching 9 bases. Unmatched junction bases numbered 12, after V lost 5 bases and J lost 10 bases. The CDR3 is made up of 14 amino acids. CDR1 and CDR2 from the germline V gene are DFQATT and SNEGSKA (reference sequence). The chain's CDR3 is CSAVGLAGMGEQFF. CDR3 nucleotides: TGCAGTGCTGTGGGCCTAGCGGGAATGGGAGAGCAGTTCTTC.